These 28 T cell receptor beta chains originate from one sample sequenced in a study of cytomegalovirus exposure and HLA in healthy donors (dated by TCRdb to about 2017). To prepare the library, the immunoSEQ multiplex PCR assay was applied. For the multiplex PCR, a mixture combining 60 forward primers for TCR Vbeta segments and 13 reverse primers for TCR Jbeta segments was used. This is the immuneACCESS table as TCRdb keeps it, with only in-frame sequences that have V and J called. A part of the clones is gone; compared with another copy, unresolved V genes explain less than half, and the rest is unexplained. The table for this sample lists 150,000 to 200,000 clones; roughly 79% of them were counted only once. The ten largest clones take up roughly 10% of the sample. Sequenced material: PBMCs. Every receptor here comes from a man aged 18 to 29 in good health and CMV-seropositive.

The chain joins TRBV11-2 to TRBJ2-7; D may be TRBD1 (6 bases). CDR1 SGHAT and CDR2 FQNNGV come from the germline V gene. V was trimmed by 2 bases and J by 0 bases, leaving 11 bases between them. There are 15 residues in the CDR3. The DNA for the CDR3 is TGTGCCAGCAGCTTATACAGGGTCAGCTCCTACGAGCAGTACTTC. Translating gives CASSLYRVSSYEQYF.

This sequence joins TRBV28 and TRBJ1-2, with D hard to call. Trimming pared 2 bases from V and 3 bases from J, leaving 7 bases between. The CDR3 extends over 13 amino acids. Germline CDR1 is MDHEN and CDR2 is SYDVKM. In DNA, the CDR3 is TGTGCCAGCAGTTTAGGGGAGGACTATGGCTACACCTTC. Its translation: CASSLGEDYGYTF.

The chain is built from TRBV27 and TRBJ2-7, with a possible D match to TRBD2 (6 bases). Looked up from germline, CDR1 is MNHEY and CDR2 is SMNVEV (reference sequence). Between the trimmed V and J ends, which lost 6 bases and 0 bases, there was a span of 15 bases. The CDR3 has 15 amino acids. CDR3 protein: CASRSSGGNSYEQYF. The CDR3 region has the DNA TGTGCCAGCAGATCCAGTGGGGGGAACTCCTACGAGCAGTACTTC.

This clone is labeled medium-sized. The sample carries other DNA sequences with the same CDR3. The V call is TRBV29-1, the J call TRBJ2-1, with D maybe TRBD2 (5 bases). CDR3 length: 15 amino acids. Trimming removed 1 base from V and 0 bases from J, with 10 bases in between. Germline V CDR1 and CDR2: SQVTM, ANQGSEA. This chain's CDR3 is CSVEVWESSYNEQFF. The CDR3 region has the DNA TGCAGCGTTGAAGTTTGGGAGTCCTCCTACAATGAGCAGTTCTTC.

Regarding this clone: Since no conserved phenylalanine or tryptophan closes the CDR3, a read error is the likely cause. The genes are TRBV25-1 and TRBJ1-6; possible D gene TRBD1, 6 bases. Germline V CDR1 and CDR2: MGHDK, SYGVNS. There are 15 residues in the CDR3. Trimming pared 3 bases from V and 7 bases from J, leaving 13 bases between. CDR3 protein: CASSDGGGGNSPLHL. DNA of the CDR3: TGTGCCAGCAGTGATGGGGGCGGCGGAAATTCACCCCTCCACCTT.

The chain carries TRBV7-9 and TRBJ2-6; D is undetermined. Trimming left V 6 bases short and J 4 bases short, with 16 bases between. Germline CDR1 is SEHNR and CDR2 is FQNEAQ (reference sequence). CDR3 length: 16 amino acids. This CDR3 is CASRAPVGLGANVLTF. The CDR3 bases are TGTGCCAGCAGGGCCCCCGTCGGGTTGGGGGCCAACGTCCTGACTTTC.

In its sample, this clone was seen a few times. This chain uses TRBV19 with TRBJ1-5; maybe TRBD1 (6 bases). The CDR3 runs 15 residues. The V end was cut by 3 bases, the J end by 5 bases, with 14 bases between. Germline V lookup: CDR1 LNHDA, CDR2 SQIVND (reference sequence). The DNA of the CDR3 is TGTGCCAGTAGTATGGGGGCAGGGCGGGATCAGCCCCAGCATTTT. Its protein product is CASSMGAGRDQPQHF.

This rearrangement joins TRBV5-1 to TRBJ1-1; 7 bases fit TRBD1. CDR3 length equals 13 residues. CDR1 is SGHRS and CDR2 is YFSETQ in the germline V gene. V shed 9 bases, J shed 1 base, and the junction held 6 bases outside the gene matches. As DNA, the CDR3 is TGCGCCACCAAACAGGGGTGGAACACTGAAGCTTTCTTT. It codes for CATKQGWNTEAFF.

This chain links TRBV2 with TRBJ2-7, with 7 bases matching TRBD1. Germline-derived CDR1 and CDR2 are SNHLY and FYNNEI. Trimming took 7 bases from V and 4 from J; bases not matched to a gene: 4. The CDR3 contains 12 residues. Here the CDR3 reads CASTAGGYEQYF. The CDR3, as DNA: TGTGCCAGCACAGCAGGGGGATACGAGCAGTACTTC.

The CDR3 sequence: CASIEDRWTTEAFF. CDR3 nucleotide sequence: TGTGCCAGCATCGAGGACAGGTGGACTACTGAAGCTTTCTTT. The rearrangement uses TRBV6-1 and TRBJ1-1, with 7 bases that match TRBD1. Germline CDR1 MNHNS, CDR2 SASEGT. The CDR3 totals 14 residues. V lost 7 bases and J lost 5; bases outside the gene matches: 10.

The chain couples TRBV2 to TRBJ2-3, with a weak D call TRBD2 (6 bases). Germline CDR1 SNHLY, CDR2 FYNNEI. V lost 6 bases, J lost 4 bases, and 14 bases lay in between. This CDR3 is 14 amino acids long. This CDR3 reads CASRERRGADTQYF. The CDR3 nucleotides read TGTGCCAGCAGAGAGAGGAGGGGCGCAGATACGCAGTATTTT.

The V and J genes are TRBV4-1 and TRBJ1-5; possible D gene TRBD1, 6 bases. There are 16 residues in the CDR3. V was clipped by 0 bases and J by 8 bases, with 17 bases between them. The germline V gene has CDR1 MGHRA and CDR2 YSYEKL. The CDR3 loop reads CASSQEGTQGSEPQHF. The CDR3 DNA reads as TGCGCCAGCAGCCAAGAGGGGACACAGGGTAGTGAGCCCCAGCATTTT.

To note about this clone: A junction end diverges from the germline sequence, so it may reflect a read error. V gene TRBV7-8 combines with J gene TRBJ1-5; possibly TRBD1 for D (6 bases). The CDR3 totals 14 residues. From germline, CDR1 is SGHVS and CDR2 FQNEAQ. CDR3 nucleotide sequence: TGTGCCAGCAGCTTAGGCGACAGGTATCAACCCCAGCATTTT. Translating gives CASSLGDRYQPQHF.

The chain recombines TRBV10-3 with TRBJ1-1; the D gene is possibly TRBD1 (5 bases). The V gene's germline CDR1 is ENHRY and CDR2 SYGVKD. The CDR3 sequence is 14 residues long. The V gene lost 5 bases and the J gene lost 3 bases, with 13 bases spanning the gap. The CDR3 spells CAISRRGGYTEAFF. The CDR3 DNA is TGTGCCATCAGTAGGAGGGGAGGGTACACTGAAGCTTTCTTT.

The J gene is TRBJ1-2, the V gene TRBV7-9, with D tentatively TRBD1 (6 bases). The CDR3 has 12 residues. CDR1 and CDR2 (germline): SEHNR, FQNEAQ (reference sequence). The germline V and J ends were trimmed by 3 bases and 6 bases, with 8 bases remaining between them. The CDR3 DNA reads TGTGCCAGCAGCTTCCGACAGGATGGCTACACCTTC. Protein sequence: CASSFRQDGYTF.

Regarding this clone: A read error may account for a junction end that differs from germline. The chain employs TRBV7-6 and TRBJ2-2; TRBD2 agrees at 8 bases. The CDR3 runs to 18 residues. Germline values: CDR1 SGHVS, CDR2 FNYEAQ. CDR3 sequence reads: CASSWGGLEVSHTGKLFF. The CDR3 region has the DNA TGTGCCAGCAGCTGGGGGGGACTAGAAGTGTCCCACACCGGGAAGCTGTTTTTT.

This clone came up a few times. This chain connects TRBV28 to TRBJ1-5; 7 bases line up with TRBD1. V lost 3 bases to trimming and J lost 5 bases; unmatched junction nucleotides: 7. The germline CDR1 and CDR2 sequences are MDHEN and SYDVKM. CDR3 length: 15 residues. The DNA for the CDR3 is TGTGCCAGCAGTTTTACAGGGGATGTAGATCAGCCCCAGCATTTT. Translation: CASSFTGDVDQPQHF.

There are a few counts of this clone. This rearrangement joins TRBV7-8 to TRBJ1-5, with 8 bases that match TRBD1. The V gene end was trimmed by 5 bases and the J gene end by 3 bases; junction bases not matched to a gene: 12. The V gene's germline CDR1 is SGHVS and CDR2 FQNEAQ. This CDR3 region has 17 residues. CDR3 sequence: CASSADRVRFPNQPQHF. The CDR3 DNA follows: TGTGCCAGCAGCGCGGACAGGGTCCGATTCCCCAATCAGCCCCAGCATTTT.

The CDR3, as DNA: TGCGCCAGCAGCTTGGAGCGTCCAGGGTTGGAGGAGCTGTTTTTT. It codes for CASSLERPGLEELFF. The J gene is TRBJ2-2, the V gene TRBV5-1, with D possibly matching TRBD1 (5 bases). Germline-derived CDR1 and CDR2 are SGHRS and YFSETQ. V lost 0 bases and J lost 10, with 16 bases in between. This CDR3 comprises 15 residues. The full variable domain, completed using reference TRBV5-1 and TRBJ2-2, is KAGVTQTPRYLIKTRGQQVTLSCSPISGHRSVSWYQQTPGQGLQFLFEYFSETQRNKGNFPGRFSGRQFSNSRSEMNVSTLELGDSALYLCASSLERPGLEELFFGEGSRLTVL.

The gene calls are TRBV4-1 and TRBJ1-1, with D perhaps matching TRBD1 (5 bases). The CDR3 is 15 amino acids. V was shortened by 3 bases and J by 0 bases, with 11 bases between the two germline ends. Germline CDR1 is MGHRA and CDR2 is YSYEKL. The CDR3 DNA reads TGCGCCAGCAGCCACGCTACAGGCGTGAACACTGAAGCTTTCTTT. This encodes CASSHATGVNTEAFF.

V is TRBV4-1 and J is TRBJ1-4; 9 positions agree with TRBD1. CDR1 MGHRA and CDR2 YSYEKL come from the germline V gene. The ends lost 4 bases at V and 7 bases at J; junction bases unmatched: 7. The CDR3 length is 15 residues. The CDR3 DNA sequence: TGCGCCAGCAGCCGGAACACAGGGGGCGGTGAAAAACTGTTTTTT. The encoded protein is CASSRNTGGGEKLFF.

CDR3 in amino acids: CASGPGLAGQGNIQYF. DNA for the CDR3: TGTGCCAGCGGTCCGGGACTAGCGGGACAGGGGAACATTCAGTACTTC. The rearrangement uses TRBV6-6 and TRBJ2-4; 13 positions agree with TRBD2. Losses at the gene ends were 8 bases for V and 7 bases for J; bases not matched to a gene: 11. There are 16 residues in the CDR3. The germline V gene has CDR1 MNHNY and CDR2 SVGAGI (reference sequence).

The chain's CDR3 is CASGGNTGELFF. CDR3 bases: TGTGCCTCCGGCGGGAACACCGGGGAGCTGTTTTTT. The chain combines TRBV28 with TRBJ2-2; D remains ambiguous. This CDR3 is 12 amino acids long. Trimming removed 11 bases at V and 1 base at J, with 8 bases between. The germline V gene has CDR1 MDHEN and CDR2 SYDVKM.

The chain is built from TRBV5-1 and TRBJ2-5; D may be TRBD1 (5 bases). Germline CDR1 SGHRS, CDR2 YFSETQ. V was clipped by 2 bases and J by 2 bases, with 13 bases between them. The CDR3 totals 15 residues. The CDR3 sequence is CASSFNAGSQETQYF. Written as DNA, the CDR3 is TGCGCCAGCAGCTTCAACGCAGGGTCTCAAGAGACCCAGTACTTC.

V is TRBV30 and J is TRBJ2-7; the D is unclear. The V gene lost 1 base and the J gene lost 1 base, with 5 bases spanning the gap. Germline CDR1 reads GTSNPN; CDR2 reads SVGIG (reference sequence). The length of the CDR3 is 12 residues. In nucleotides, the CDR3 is TGTGCCTGGAGTGCGTATTCCTACGAGCAGTACTTC. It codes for CAWSAYSYEQYF.

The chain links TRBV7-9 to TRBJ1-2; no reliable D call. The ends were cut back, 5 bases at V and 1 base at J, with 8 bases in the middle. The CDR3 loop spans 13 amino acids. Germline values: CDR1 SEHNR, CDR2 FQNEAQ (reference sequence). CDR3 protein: CASSAGGNYGYTF. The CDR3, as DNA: TGTGCCAGCAGCGCGGGTGGTAACTATGGCTACACCTTC. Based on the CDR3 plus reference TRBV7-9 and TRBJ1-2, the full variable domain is DTGVSQNPRHKITKRGQNVTFRCDPISEHNRLYWYRQTLGQGPEFLTYFQNEAQLEKSRLLSDRFSAERPKGSFSTLEIQRTEQGDSAMYLCASSAGGNYGYTFGSGTRLTVV.

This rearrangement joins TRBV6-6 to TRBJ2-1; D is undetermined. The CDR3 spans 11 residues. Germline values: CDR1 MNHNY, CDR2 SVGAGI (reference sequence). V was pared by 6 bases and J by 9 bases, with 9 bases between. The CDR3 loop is CASSIEVEQFF. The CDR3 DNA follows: TGTGCCAGCAGCATCGAGGTTGAGCAGTTCTTC.

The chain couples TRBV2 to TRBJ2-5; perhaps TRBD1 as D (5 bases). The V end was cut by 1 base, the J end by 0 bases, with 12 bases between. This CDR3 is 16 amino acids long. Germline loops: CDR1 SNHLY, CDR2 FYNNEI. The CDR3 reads CASSEGTGPYQETQYF. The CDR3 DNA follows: TGTGCCAGCAGTGAAGGTACAGGCCCGTACCAAGAGACCCAGTACTTC.